Listed below are T cell receptor beta chains from one sample, sequenced in a study of neoadjuvant anti-PD-1 for oral cavity cancer. Repertoires were generated with immunoSEQ multiplex PCR, while TCRdb's copy carries only in-frame clones and drops some. Seen here are over 13,000 clones, approximately 70% observed once, and the top ten hold less than 2.5%. The starting material was PBMCs, obtained before nivolumab (anti-PD-1) treatment. All receptors come from a person between 35 and 79 years old with oral cavity squamous cell carcinoma. Each CDR3 is given without its conserved first and last residue. Clone size is not always given. Where it is, it says once, few, many or a class for expanded clones.

j_call clone_size v_call cdr3_aa
TRBJ1-5 few TRBV7-8 ASSSLTGRFSNQPQH
TRBJ1-4 . TRBV29-1 SVGYLQGVPSSNEKLF
TRBJ2-6 . TRBV11-2 ASSSRTSGANVLT
TRBJ2-3 few TRBV7-9 ASSLPRERTDTQY
TRBJ2-1 few TRBV9 ASSVGTNSYNEQF
TRBJ1-6 . TRBV5-1 ASSLATGNNSPLH
TRBJ1-5 few TRBV6-6 ASSYGITGPNQPQH
TRBJ1-2 few TRBV25-1 ASHHTNYGYT
TRBJ1-1 once TRBV5-1 ASSLVSDTEAF
TRBJ1-1 . TRBV5-1 ASSFQTGVTEAF
TRBJ2-7 . TRBV5-4 ASSLDPNVYEQY
TRBJ1-4 . TRBV4-1 ASSQGTLTATNEKLF
TRBJ2-1 few TRBV18 ASSPSGLAASSYNEQF
TRBJ1-3 . TRBV9 ASSGARALWGNTIY
TRBJ1-1 . TRBV25-1 ASRRGAGAF
TRBJ1-2 . TRBV11-2 ASSLGTLNGYT
TRBJ1-1 . TRBV7-9 ASSLRVTEAF
TRBJ1-1 . TRBV7-2 ASSFGTNTEAF